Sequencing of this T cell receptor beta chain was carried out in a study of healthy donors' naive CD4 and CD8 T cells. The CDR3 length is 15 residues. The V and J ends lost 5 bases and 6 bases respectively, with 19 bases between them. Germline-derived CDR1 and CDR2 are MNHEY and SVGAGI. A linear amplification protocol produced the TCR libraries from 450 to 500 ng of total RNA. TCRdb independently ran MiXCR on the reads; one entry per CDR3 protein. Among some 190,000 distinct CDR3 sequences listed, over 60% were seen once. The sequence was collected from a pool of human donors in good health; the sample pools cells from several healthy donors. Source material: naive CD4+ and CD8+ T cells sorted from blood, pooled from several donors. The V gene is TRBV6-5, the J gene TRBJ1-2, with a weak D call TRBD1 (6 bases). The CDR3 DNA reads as TGTGCCAGCAGTGGAGCCTCCTCGGGACAACATGGCTACACCTTC. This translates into CASSGASSGQHGYTF.